This T cell receptor beta chain was profiled in a study of T cell responses to AZD1222 COVID-19 vaccine (dated by TCRdb to the early 2020s). Broadly, across the study: AZD1222 recipients whose second dose came at about 4 weeks and those whose second dose came at about 12 weeks were combined into one group, since spike-specific TCR depth and breadth did not differ between the two schedules. TCR sequencing covered fewer than 250 trial participants: 200 to 220 given two doses of AZD1222 and 26 given two doses of MenACWY control vaccine. Trial participants were enrolled into age subgroups of 18-55, 56-69 and 70-plus years, which contained roughly 140, 27 and 60 TCR-sequenced participants, respectively. Broader findings and caveats from the paper: Conclusions about previously exposed vaccinees are limited, since just 6 or 7 AZD1222 recipients were seropositive for SARS-CoV-2 at baseline. After two AZD1222 doses, both the breadth and the depth of spike-specific TCRs were significantly higher than at day 0 and than in MenACWY recipients. In the small 56-69-year group, the increase in depth fell short of significance, most likely because of low power. The whole spike protein was spanned by vaccine-associated CD4 TCRs, and dominant responses were seen in regions 160-218 and 743-854. Because no samples from the day 14 peak response were available, repertoires could be characterized only after the peak T cell response. Reportedly, almost half of the unique spike-specific TCRs recognized epitopes lying outside the regions that are mutated in the B.1.351 and B.1.1.7 variants. Participants were mostly white British, with more females than males. The authors suggested clonal diversity may have been underestimated.

Cut back by 6 bases and 4 bases, the V and J ends lie 12 bases apart. The CDR3 holds 14 amino acids from the cysteine to the phenylalanine. The read is trimmed to its CDR3 DNA, 42 bases read in frame from base 1. The germline V gene yields MNHEY for CDR1 and SVGAGI for CDR2. The CDR3 regions of human TCRbeta chains were analyzed by immunosequencing. In the authors' own workflow: Repertoire TCRs were checked for matches against a reference library of SARS-CoV-2-specific TCRs that had been generated using the MIRA antigen-specificity platform. Breadth meant the fraction of unique TCRs that were SARS-CoV-2-associated, whereas depth meant the fraction of total T cells that were SARS-CoV-2-associated. Using the MIRA data, every spike-specific TCR was mapped to the spike region that the TCR reacted to and assigned to either a CD4 or a CD8 class. Log10-transformed breadth and depth values were compared by one-way ANOVA with Sidak's multiple comparisons tests. TCRdb's version of the immuneACCESS table is confined to in-frame rearrangements and falls short of the full clone set. An unresolved V gene accounts for under half of the shortfall where checked; the remainder is of unknown origin. The V and J calls and the clone size are those of that table, but D and trimming were determined from the DNA. Recorded for this sample are 120,000 or so clones; around nine tenths of them occurred a single time. The ten largest clones capture 1.7% of the sample.

The time point label corresponds to: baseline before first vaccination. Vaccinee samples were obtained from the UK trials COV001 and COV002, which included a single-blind randomized controlled phase 2/3 trial of AZD1222 (ChAdOx1 nCoV-19) in healthy adults. For TCRbeta chain sequencing, PBMC samples were collected from trial participants at day 0 and at day 28 after the second dose. As for this clone: The specificity of this receptor is unknown. No qualities accompany the bases; no much larger clone lies one base away.

Sequencing was performed on peripheral blood, taken on day 0 of AZD1222 vaccination. The TCR comes from an adult in good health. In this chain, TRBV6-5 is recombined with TRBJ2-2, with no reliable assignment of the D segment. The nucleotides are TGTGCCAGCAGACCCTTTAGTGGCACCGGGGAGCTGTTTTTT. Its product reads: CASRPFSGTGELFF.